The present T cell receptor (beta chain) was sequenced within a study of T cells after posttransplantation cyclophosphamide. The method was immunoSEQ multiplex PCR; TCRdb's version includes in-frame clones alone and lacks a portion of them. This table has about 52,000 clones, roughly 92% appearing once. This CDR3 has 14 amino acids. CDR1 is LNHDA, CDR2 SQIVND, per germline (reference sequence). V lost 8 bases and J 6 bases, leaving 16 bases between the germline ends. A note on this clone: Its antigen is currently unknown.

On the day of bone marrow donation, the related graft donor provided peripheral blood. Study findings and constraints: Blood and skin or GI T cell repertoires showed limited TRB overlap. TRB clonality was highly associated with recipient CMV seropositivity and reactivation.

The receptor was derived from a woman in her twenties or thirties in good health and a related stem cell transplant donor. The chain is built from TRBV19 and TRBJ1-4; D uncertain. Sequencing was done on a sample of PBMCs. In DNA form, the CDR3 reads TGTGCCAGTGGCCTGAGAGGGAGGGATGAAAAACTGTTTTTT. This sequence encodes CASGLRGRDEKLFF.